This TCR beta chain is drawn from a study of OX40 agonist ivuxolimab in advanced cancers. Study-level background: Ivuxolimab was an agonistic, fully human IgG2 monoclonal antibody directed against OX40 (CD134), a costimulatory receptor. Three dose-escalation patients achieved partial responses, one with hepatocellular carcinoma and two with cutaneous melanoma. The point of sequencing TCRbeta in the periphery was to test whether ivuxolimab changed TCR sequence diversity and drove clonal T-cell expansion. The paper describes the monotherapy dose-escalation part (N ≈ 51 patients) of the phase I trial of ivuxolimab. Patients were allowed to have had prior anti-PD-1, anti-PD-L1 or anti-CTLA-4 therapy, and around 37% of the dose-escalation patients had previously received checkpoint inhibitors. Among the roughly 50 dose-escalation patients, 19 had hepatocellular carcinoma, approximately 15 melanoma, 9 renal cell carcinoma and 9 head and neck cancer. In the dose-escalation cohort, roughly 80% of patients were male, and the mean age was approximately 55 years, with a range of roughly 20 to 80. Intravenous ivuxolimab was administered to patients every 2 weeks at six dose levels: 0.01, 0.1, 0.3, 1.5, 3 and 10 mg/kg. Paper-wide results and their limitations: Low levels of normalized T-cell clonal expansion were also shown by some nonresponding patients. In the 0.1-3.0 mg/kg groups, partial responders had among the lowest normalized peripheral clonal expansion, particularly in CD8+ T cells. At doses of 0.1 to 3.0 mg/kg, clonal expansion of both CD4+ and CD8+ blood T cells was observed from baseline to week 6. Which antigens the clonally expanded peripheral T cells were specific for was not determined. After ivuxolimab, CD8+ T cells had more expanded clones than CD4+ T cells on average.

The CDR3 has 13 amino acids, counting the end cysteine and phenylalanine. Just CDR3 DNA is preserved here, 39 bases in frame from base 1. As encoded in the germline V gene, CDR1 is SNHLY while CDR2 is FYNNEI. Trimming removed 6 bases from V and 6 bases from J, leaving 14 bases between the germline ends. To sequence the TCRbeta CDR3 region, genomic DNA was isolated from the sorted cells. TCRbeta CDR3 regions were sequenced using the immunoSEQ Assay. TCRdb carries this immuneACCESS record with in-frame sequences only. Its versions omit some clonotypes, under half of them owing to an unresolved V gene in the studies checked, with the rest unexplained. In this sample the table shows approximately 45,000 clones, 85% to 95% of which occur a single time. More than 9.5% of the sample is taken by the ten largest. To note about this clone: The target of this receptor is not known. Base qualities are missing; no much larger clone stands one base away.

The trial excluded patients who had a history of autoimmune disease or who were on systemic immunosuppression. Peripheral blood for TCR sequencing was collected from all dose cohorts at baseline, on cycle 4 day 1, and on cycle 7 day 1. Samples were obtained from an open-label, multicenter, first-in-human phase I dose-escalation trial of ivuxolimab. Adults with locally advanced or metastatic melanoma, renal cell carcinoma, hepatocellular carcinoma or head and neck squamous cell carcinoma were enrolled in the trial. CD4+ and CD8+ T cells were sorted separately from peripheral blood before TCR sequencing.

Source: CD4+ or CD8+ T cells sorted from blood, taken in a trial of the OX40 agonist ivuxolimab. This chain is built from TRBV2 and TRBJ1-1; confidence is insufficient to name the D gene. The source is an adult with an advanced solid tumor such as melanoma, head and neck, liver or kidney cancer. The CDR3 reads as follows: CASRDPGSPEAFF. The nucleotide sequence reads as follows: TGTGCCAGCAGAGACCCGGGAAGTCCTGAAGCTTTCTTT.